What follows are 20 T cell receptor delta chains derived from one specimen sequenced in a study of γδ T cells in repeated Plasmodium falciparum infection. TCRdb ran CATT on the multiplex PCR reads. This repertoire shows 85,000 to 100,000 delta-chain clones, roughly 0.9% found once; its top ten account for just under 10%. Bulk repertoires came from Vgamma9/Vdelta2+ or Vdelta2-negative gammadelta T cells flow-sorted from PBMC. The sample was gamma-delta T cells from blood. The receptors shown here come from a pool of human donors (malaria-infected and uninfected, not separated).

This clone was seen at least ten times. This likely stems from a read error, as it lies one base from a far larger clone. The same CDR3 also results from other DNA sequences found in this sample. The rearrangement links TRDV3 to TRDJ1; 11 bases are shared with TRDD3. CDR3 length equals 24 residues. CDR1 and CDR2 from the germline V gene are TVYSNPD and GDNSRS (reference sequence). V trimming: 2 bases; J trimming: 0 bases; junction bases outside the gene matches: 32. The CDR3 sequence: CAFSVQDWGIYHSATVFYTDKLIF. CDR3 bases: TGTGCCTTTTCAGTCCAAGACTGGGGGATATACCACTCCGCTACAGTATTCTACACCGATAAACTCATCTTT.

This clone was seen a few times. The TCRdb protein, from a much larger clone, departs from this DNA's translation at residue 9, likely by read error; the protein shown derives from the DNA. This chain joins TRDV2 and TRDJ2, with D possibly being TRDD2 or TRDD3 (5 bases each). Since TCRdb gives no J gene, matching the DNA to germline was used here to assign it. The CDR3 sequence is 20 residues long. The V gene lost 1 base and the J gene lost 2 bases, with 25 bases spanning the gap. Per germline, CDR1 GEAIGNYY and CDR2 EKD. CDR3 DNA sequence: TGTGCCTGTGACACTATCCCTACTGAGGGATTAATTGAGTTGACAGCACAACTCTTCTTT. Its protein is CACDTIPTEGLIELTAQLFF.

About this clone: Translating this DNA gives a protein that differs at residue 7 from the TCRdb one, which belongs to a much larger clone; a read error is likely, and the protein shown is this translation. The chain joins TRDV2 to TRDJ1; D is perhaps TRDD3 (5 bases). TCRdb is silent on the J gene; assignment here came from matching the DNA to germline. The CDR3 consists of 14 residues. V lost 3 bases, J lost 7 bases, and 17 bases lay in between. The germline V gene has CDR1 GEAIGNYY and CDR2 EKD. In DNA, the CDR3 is TGTGCCTGTGACGAACTGAGGGATTCGAGTAAACTCATCTTT. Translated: CACDELRDSSKLIF.

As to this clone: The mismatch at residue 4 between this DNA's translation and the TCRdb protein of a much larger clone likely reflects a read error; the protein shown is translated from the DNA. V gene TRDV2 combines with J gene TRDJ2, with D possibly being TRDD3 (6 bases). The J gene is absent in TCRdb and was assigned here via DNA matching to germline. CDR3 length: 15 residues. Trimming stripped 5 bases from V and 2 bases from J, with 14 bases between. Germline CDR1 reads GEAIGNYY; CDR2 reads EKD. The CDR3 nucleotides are TGTGCCTGTGGCACGGTGGGGGGGTTGACAGCACAACTCTTCTTT. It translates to CACGTVGGLTAQLFF.

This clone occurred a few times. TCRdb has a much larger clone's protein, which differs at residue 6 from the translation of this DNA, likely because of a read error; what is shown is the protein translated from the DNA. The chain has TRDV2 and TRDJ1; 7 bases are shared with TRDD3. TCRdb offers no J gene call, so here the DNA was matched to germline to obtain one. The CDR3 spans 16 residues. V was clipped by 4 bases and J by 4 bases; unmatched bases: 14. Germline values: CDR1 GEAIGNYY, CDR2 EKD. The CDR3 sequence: CACDGIGGRNYDKLIF. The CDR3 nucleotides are TGTGCCTGTGATGGTATTGGGGGACGTAACTACGATAAACTCATCTTT.

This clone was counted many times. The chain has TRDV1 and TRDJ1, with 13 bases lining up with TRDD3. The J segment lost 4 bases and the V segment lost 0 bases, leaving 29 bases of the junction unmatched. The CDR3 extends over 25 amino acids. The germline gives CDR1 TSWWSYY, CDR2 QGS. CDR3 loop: CALGELPFLVSNGVLGDTKDDKLIF. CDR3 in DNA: TGTGCTCTTGGGGAACTCCCCTTCCTAGTAAGCAACGGCGTACTGGGGGATACGAAGGACGATAAACTCATCTTT.

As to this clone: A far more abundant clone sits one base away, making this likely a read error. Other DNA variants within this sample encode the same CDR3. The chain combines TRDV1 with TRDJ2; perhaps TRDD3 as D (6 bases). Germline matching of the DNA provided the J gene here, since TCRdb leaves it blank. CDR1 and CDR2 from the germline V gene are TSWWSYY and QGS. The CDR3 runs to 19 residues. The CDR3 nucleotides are TGCGCTCTTGGGGAACGGGGTGTCTTTTACTGGGTCCTGACAGCACAACTCTTCTTT. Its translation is CALGERGVFYWVLTAQLFF.

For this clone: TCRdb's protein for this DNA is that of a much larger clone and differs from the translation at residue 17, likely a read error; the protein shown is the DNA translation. CDR3 amino acids: CALGESTFPLPQLYCCRLIF. The DNA of the CDR3 is TGTGCTCTTGGGGAATCTACCTTTCCCCTTCCACAGTTGTACTGCTGTAGACTCATCTTT. The rearrangement joins TRDV1 to TRDJ1; D may be TRDD2 (6 bases). As TCRdb names no J gene, one was assigned here on the basis of a DNA match to germline. Germline V CDR1 and CDR2: TSWWSYY, QGS. The CDR3 is 20 residues long. V lost 2 bases and J 10 bases, leaving 35 bases between the germline ends.

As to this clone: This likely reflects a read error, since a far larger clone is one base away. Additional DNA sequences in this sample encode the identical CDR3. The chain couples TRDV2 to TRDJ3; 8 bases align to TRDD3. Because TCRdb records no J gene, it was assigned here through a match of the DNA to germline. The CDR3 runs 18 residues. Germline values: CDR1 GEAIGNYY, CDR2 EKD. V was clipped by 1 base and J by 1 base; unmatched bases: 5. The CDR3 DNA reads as TGTGCCTGTGACACAGCTGGGGGACCTTCCTGGGACACCCGACAGATGTTTTTC. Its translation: CACDTAGGPSWDTRQMFF.

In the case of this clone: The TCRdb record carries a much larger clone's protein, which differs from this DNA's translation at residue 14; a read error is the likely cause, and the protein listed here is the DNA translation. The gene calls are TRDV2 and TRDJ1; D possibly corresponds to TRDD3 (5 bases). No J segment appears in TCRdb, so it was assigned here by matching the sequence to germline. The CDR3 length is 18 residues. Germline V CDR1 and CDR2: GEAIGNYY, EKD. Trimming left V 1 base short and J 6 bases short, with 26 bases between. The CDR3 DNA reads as TGTGCCTGTGACACGGTAGGAGGTGTGCAAGGATATCCGAATAAACTCATCTTT. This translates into CACDTVGGVQGYPNKLIF.

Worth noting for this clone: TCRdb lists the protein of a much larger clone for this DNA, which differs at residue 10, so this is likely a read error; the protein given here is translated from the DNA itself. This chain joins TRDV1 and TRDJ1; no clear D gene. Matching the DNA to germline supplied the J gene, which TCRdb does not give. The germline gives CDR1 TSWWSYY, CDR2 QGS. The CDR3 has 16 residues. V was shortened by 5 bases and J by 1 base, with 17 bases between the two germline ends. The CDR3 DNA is TGTGCTCTTGGGAATAAAAACAGGGAAGGCACCGATAAACTCATCTTT. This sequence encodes CALGNKNREGTDKLIF.

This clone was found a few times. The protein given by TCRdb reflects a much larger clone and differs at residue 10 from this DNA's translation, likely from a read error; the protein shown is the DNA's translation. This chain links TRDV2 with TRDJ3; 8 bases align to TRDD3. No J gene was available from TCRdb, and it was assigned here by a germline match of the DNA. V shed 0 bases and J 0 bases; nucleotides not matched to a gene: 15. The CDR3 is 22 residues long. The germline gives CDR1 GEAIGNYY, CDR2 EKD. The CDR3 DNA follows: TGTGCCTGTGACACCGTGACACTGGGGGGTACGCCGAGCTCCTGGGACACCCGACAGATGTTTTTC. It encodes CACDTVTLGGTPSSWDTRQMFF.

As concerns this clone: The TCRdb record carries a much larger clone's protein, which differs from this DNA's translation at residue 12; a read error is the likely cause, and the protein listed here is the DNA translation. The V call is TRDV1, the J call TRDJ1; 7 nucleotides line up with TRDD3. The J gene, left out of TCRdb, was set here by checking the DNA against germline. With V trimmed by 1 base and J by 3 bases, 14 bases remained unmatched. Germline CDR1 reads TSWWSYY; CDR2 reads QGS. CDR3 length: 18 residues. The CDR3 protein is CALGERRLGAPRSDKLIF. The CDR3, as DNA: TGTGCTCTTGGGGAACGTCGCCTGGGGGCTCCCAGGTCCGATAAACTCATCTTT.

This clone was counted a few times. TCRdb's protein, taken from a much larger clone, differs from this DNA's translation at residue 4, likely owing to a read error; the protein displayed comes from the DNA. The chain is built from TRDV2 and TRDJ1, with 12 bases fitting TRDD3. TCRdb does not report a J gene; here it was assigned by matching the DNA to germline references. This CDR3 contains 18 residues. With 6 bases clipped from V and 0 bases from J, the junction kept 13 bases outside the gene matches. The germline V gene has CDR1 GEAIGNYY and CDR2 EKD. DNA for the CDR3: TGTGCCTGTAACCCCCTACTGGGGGATACAGGGTACACCGATAAACTCATCTTT. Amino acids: CACNPLLGDTGYTDKLIF.

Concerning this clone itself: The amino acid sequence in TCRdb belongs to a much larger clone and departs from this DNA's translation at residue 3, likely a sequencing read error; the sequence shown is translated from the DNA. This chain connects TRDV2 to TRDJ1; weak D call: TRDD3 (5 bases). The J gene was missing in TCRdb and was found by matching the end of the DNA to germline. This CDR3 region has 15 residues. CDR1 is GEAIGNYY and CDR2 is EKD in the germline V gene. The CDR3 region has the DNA TGTGCCTGGGACATTCTTGGGATGGGCACCGATAAACTCATCTTT. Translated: CAWDILGMGTDKLIF.

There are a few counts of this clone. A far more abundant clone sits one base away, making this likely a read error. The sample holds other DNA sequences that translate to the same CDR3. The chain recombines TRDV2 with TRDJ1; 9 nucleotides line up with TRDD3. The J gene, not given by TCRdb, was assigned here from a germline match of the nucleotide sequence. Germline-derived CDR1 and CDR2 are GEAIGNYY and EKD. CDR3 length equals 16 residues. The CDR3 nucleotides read TGCGCCTGTTCTACTGGGGATACGCAGTGCACCGATAAACTCATCTTT. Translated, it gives CACSTGDTQCTDKLIF.

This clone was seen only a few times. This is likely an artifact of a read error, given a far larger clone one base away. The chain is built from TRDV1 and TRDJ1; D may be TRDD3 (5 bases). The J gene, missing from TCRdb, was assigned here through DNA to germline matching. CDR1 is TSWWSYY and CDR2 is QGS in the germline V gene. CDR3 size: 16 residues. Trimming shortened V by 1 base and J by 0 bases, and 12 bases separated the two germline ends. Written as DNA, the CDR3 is TGTGCTCTTGGGGAACCGGGAATACGGAACACCGATAAACTCATCTTT. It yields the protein CALGEPGIRNTDKLIF.

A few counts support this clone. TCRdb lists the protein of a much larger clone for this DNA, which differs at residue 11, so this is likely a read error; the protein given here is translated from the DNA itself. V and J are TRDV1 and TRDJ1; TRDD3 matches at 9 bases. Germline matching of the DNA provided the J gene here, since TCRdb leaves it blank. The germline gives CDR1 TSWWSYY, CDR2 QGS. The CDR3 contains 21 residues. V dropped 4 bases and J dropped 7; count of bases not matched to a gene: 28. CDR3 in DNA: TGTGCTCTTGGGGGCTGTTCCTACCCGTCCGCGATACTGGGGGACCGGCTTAAACTCATCTTT. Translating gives CALGGCSYPSAILGDRLKLIF.

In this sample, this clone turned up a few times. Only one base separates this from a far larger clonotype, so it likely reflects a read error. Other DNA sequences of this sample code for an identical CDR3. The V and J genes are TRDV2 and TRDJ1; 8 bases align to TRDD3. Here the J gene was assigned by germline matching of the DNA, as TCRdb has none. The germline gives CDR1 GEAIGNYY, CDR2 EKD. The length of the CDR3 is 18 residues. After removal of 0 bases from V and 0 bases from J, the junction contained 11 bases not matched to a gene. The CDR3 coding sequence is TGTGCCTGTGACACCGTCTCGGGATACGCAGGGTACACCGATAAACTCATCTTT. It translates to CACDTVSGYAGYTDKLIF.

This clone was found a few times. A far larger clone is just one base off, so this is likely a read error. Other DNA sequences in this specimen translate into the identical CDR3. In nucleotides, the CDR3 is TGTGCTCTTGGGGAAATATCCTACGTAGGGATTAAGTGGACCGATAAGCTCATCTTT. Translating gives CALGEISYVGIKWTDKLIF. The V gene call reads TRDV1; no J gene was called; the table calls TRDD3, which could not be checked here. This CDR3 has 19 amino acids. The germline CDR1 and CDR2 sequences are TSWWSYY and QGS.